The entry that follows covers one T cell receptor beta chain sequence. Its antigen remains undetermined. At one of its ends the junction is not consistent with the germline gene, which may arise from a read error. The sample is drawn from a study of T cell repertoires in cytomegalovirus infection (dated by TCRdb to between 2019 and 2020). For context, the study as a whole: Peptide stimulations targeted recently identified HLA-C-restricted CMV epitopes, whose presentation resists viral immunomodulation, together with well-studied HLA-B-restricted epitopes. The HLA type of each donor mattered for the analysis, because public TCR beta signatures pointed to carriage of CMV infection along with the matching HLA type. Study-wide findings and limitations: The ex vivo response was dominated by HLA-C-restricted CMV-specific TCR beta clonotypes, which also provided the single most frequent clonotype in two of eight donors. Carriers of CMV infection plus the relevant HLA type were discriminated by the cumulative frequency of public TCR beta family members in the study cohort and in an independent approximately 340-donor cohort.

TCRdb names Illumina HiSeq 1500 as the instrument used. TCRdb reprocessing: public reads trimmed at Q25 with fastp, clones called with MiXCR, in-frame beta chains kept. Each CDR3 protein gets just one entry, which takes the most common genes and DNA from the rows behind it. In this sample the table shows about half a million distinct CDR3 sequences, around 35% of which occur a single time. The ten largest account for 15% to 20% of the sample. The meaning of the sample's treatment or condition label: in vitro stimulation with specific CMV peptide epitopes to enrich CMV-specific T cells. Taken from cysteine to phenylalanine, the CDR3 has 13 residues. The DNA shown is the 39-base CDR3, in frame from base 1. Taken from the germline V gene, the CDR1 and CDR2 loops are MDHEN and SYDVKM.

The origin of this receptor is a human donor in good health (CMV status not recorded). Some clones in this sample may be carry-over from other donors' samples. The chain was built from TRBV28 and TRBJ1-1; TRBD1 is a weak D gene call, 5 bases matching. The sample consisted of cultured PBMCs, taken from culture after CMV antigen stimulation. The DNA reads TGTGCCAGCGGTTTCGGGGCGAACACTGAAGCTTTCTTT. Translated, it gives CASGFGANTEAFF.